What follows are 16 T cell receptor beta chains derived from one specimen sequenced in a study of CD8+CD57+ T cells in acquired aplastic anemia. Genomic DNA served as template for TCR beta VDJ and CDR3 profiling. TCRdb re-analysed the reads in MiXCR, keeping a single row per CDR3 protein. The sample carries 200,000 to 300,000 distinct CDR3 sequences, 65% to 90% recorded once. Only patients with CD8+CD57+ cell expansion on flow cytometry were chosen for sequencing. What was sequenced was sorted CD4+, CD8+, or CD8+CD57+ T cells (not recorded which) from PBMCs. These receptors came from a human donor with aplastic anemia.

To note about this clonotype: At one boundary the junction diverges from the germline segment, which might be a read error. This rearrangement joins TRBV7-2 to TRBJ2-3, with 10 bases aligning to TRBD2. The CDR3 covers 14 residues. Germline CDR1 is SGHTA and CDR2 is FQGNSA. In DNA form, the CDR3 reads TGTGCCAGCAGTCCAGCAGCGGGGGGGCTGGATACGCAGTTT. This translates into CASSPAAGGLDTQF.

A word on this clonotype: As the CDR3 is not closed by the conserved phenylalanine or tryptophan, this likely results from a read error. It is unclear where the CDR3 begins or ends on the DNA, so no DNA is shown, and the CDR3 is as TCRdb lists it. V usage is TRBV7-9 and J usage is TRBJ2-1; the table calls TRBD1, which could not be checked here. The germline gives CDR1 SEHNR, CDR2 FQNEAQ (reference sequence). The CDR3 extends over 13 residues, inclusive of both ends. The CDR3 sequence is CASSTGQAGGAVR.

The chain has TRBV7-6 and TRBJ2-7; tentative D call: TRBD1 (5 bases). Trimming removed 5 bases from V and 0 bases from J, with 11 bases in between. The CDR3 covers 14 residues. Germline V gives CDR1 SGHVS, CDR2 FNYEAQ. CDR3: CASSTGRTSYEQYF. In nucleotides, the CDR3 is TGTGCCAGCAGCACAGGACGGACCTCCTACGAGCAGTACTTC.

Concerning this clonotype itself: The junction shows a germline mismatch at one end, possibly a read error. The rearrangement joins TRBV7-2 to TRBJ1-6; D call uncertain. CDR3 length: 14 amino acids. Germline CDR1 is SGHTA and CDR2 is FQGNSA. CDR3 nucleotides: TGTGCCAGCAGCTTAGGGACTAGCGATTTGAGAGACCCATTT. As protein: CASSLGTSDLRDPF. Filled out from reference TRBV7-2 and TRBJ1-6, the complete variable domain reads GAGVSQSPSNKVTEKGKDVELRCDPISGHTALYWYRQSLGQGLEFLIYFQGNSAPDKSGLPSDRFSAERTGGSVSTLTIQRTQQEDSAVYLCASSLGTSDLRDPFGNGTRLTVT.

This rearrangement joins TRBV2 to TRBJ2-5; D possibly uses TRBD1 or TRBD2 (6 bases each). The CDR3 is made up of 15 amino acids. Germline CDR1 SNHLY, CDR2 FYNNEI. The ends were cut back, 8 bases at V and 14 bases at J, with 30 bases in the middle. The DNA for the CDR3 is TGTGCCAGCGGGGACGGGGGCAGCGATAAACAGTATTTTTACTTC. Its protein is CASGDGGSDKQYFYF.

The rearrangement joins TRBV20-1 to TRBJ2-3; tentatively, D is TRBD1 (6 bases). CDR1 DFQATT and CDR2 SNEGSKA come from the germline V gene (reference sequence). The CDR3 is made up of 15 amino acids. V was pared by 0 bases and J by 4 bases, with 14 bases between. CDR3: CSARDIEQGPDTQYF. CDR3 bases: TGCAGTGCTAGAGATATAGAACAGGGACCAGATACGCAGTATTTT.

This rearrangement joins TRBV9 to TRBJ1-1; D call uncertain. The tail of the sequence fits TRBJ2-3 better, so the J call may be wrong. This CDR3 spans 12 amino acids. Germline values: CDR1 SGDLS, CDR2 YYNGEE. CDR3 coding DNA: TGTGCCAGCAGCGCAACGTCAGATACGCAGTATTTT. Translated: CASSATSDTQYF.

The rearrangement uses TRBV11-2 and TRBJ2-5; tentative D call: TRBD1 (5 bases). Germline CDR1 is SGHAT and CDR2 is FQNNGV. The germline V and J ends were trimmed by 0 bases and 3 bases, with 11 bases remaining between them. The length of the CDR3 is 15 residues. CDR3 sequence reads: CASSLDVRAKETQYF. For the CDR3, the DNA is TGTGCCAGCAGCTTAGATGTCAGGGCAAAAGAGACCCAGTACTTC.

The J gene is TRBJ2-7, the V gene TRBV19; 7 bases match TRBD1. Germline lookup yields CDR1 LNHDA and CDR2 SQIVND (reference sequence). Trimming cost V 3 bases and J 10 bases; bases outside gene matches: 9. CDR3 length: 13 amino acids. DNA of the CDR3: TGTGCCAGTAGTATTACAGGGGCGGGCGATCAGTACTTC. Protein sequence: CASSITGAGDQYF. The full variable domain, completed using reference TRBV19 and TRBJ2-7, is DGGITQSPKYLFRKEGQNVTLSCEQNLNHDAMYWYRQDPGQGLRLIYYSQIVNDFQKGDIAEGYSVSREKKESFPLTVTSAQKNPTAFYLCASSITGAGDQYFGPGTRLTVT.

The genes are TRBV7-8 and TRBJ2-3; possibly TRBD1 for D (5 bases). Germline V gene lookup returns CDR1 SGHVS and CDR2 FQNEAQ. This CDR3 spans 13 amino acids. The ends were cut back, 8 bases at V and 15 bases at J, with 24 bases in the middle. The CDR3 here is CASGVRAAETDYF. The CDR3 nucleotides are TGTGCCAGCGGGGTTCGGGCAGCCGAGACAGACTATTTT.

This sequence joins TRBV7-9 and TRBJ2-5; the D gene is possibly TRBD1 (6 bases). Per germline, CDR1 SEHNR and CDR2 FQNEAQ (reference sequence). This CDR3 spans 15 amino acids. V was trimmed by 4 bases and J by 11 bases, leaving 23 bases between them. Here the CDR3 DNA reads TGTGCCAGCAGCTCCGGTCGAGGACAGTACAGCAATCAGTACTTC. Translation gives CASSSGRGQYSNQYF.

The CDR3 spells CASGVTSAMTQYF. In DNA form, the CDR3 reads TGTGCCAGCGGCGTTACTAGCGCAATGACGCAGTATTTT. This chain connects TRBV5-4 to TRBJ2-3; 7 nucleotides match TRBD2. Germline CDR1 is SGHNT and CDR2 is YYREEE (reference sequence). The CDR3 consists of 13 residues. V shed 7 bases, J shed 9 bases, and the junction held 11 bases outside the gene matches.

The sample holds a few counts of this clonotype. For the CDR3, the DNA is TGTGCCAGCAGTGTAACGGGGGGGTGGACAGATACGCAGTATTTT. This gives the protein CASSVTGGWTDTQYF. The gene calls are TRBV2 and TRBJ2-3, with 8 bases that match TRBD2. This CDR3 has 15 amino acids. V lost 4 bases and J lost 3; bases outside the gene matches: 6. The germline CDR1 and CDR2 sequences are SNHLY and FYNNEI.

This clonotype was counted once. V usage is TRBV5-4 and J usage is TRBJ2-3; D gene uncertain. The V end lost 2 bases, the J end lost 2 bases, and 12 bases lay between the germline ends. Germline V lookup: CDR1 SGHNT, CDR2 YYREEE (reference sequence). The length of the CDR3 is 15 residues. The DNA for the CDR3 is TGTGCCAGCAGCTTTAAGGGCGGTTACACAGATACGCAGTATTTT. Translated: CASSFKGGYTDTQYF.

The rearrangement joins TRBV11-3 to TRBJ1-2; a weak D match, TRBD1 (6 bases). The V end lost 4 bases, the J end lost 3 bases, and 18 bases lay between the germline ends. The CDR3 spans 16 residues. CDR1 is SGHNT, CDR2 YENEEA, per germline. This CDR3 is CASSSELTGLDYGYTF. The CDR3 DNA reads TGTGCCAGCAGCTCAGAGCTGACAGGCTTGGACTATGGCTACACCTTC.

As regards this clonotype: One junction end does not reproduce the germline sequence, and a read error may be involved. The chain uses TRBV7-8 and TRBJ2-3; TRBD2 is a possible D gene (6 bases). Germline assignment: CDR1 SGHVS and CDR2 FQNEAQ. This CDR3 is 14 amino acids long. CDR3 amino acids: CASSSAGPPDAHSF. The CDR3 DNA is TGTGCCAGCAGCTCCGCGGGACCTCCAGATGCACACAGTTTT. Full variable domain (remainder filled in from reference TRBV7-8 and TRBJ2-3): GAGVSQSPRYKVAKRGQDVALRCDPISGHVSLFWYQQALGQGPEFLTYFQNEAQLDKSGLPSDRFFAERPEGSVSTLKIQRTQQEDSAVYLCASSSAGPPDAHSFGPGTRLTVL.